These T cell receptor beta chains were read from a single sample in a study of blood T cell repertoires in COVID-19. TCRdb's copy holds only in-frame clones and misses some; the assay was immunoSEQ multiplex PCR. There are about 480,000 clones in the sample; approximately 91% occur only once, and less than 9% lies in the top ten. Sequencing was performed on peripheral blood. The receptors were sampled from a woman aged 45-59 years with COVID-19, enrolled during active disease. Both conserved end residues are part of each CDR3. D genes are given only for firm matches. A row's size may be missing; if present it is once, few, many or a size class.

clone_size | d_call | j_call | v_call | cdr3_nt | cdr3_aa
NA | NA | TRBJ1-4 | TRBV4-2 | TGTGCCAGCAGCCTGGGACAATCTAATGAAAAACTGTTTTTT | CASSLGQSNEKLFF
NA | TRBD1 | TRBJ2-1 | TRBV6-5 | TGTGCCAGCGGGCCAAGGGGGCAGTGGGATGAGCAGTTCTTC | CASGPRGQWDEQFF
NA | TRBD1 | TRBJ2-3 | TRBV24-1 | TGTGCCACCAGTGATTCGACAGGGTTCGATACGCAGTATTTT | CATSDSTGFDTQYF
NA | TRBD2 | TRBJ2-3 | TRBV6-2/TRBV6-3 | TGTGCCAGCAGTTACTCGAACCGAGCCAGCGGGGGGCATTGGGATACGCAGTATTTT | CASSYSNRASGGHWDTQYF
NA | TRBD2 | TRBJ2-5 | TRBV19 | TGTGCCAGTAGTATAGTTAGGCTAGCGGGGGGAACTGGAGAGACCCAGTACTTC | CASSIVRLAGGTGETQYF
NA | NA | TRBJ1-1 | TRBV7-8 | TGTGCCAGCAGCTTAGGGTCGGGTACTGAAGCTTTCTTT | CASSLGSGTEAFF
NA | NA | TRBJ1-1 | TRBV5-8 | TGTGCCAGCAGTTTACTAGCTAGGACTGAAGCTTTCTTT | CASSLLARTEAFF
once | TRBD1 | TRBJ2-3 | TRBV7-2 | TGTGCCAGCAGCTCCGGGACAGCTGTCACAGATACGCAGTATTTT | CASSSGTAVTDTQYF
NA | TRBD2 | TRBJ2-7 | TRBV5-1 | TGCGCCAGCAGCTCACCAGAAGGACTAGCGGGGGACTACGAGCAGTACTTC | CASSSPEGLAGDYEQYF
NA | NA | TRBJ2-3 | TRBV5-1 | TGCGCCAGCAGCTCGGCCGGAGGGGAGTCAGATACGCAGTATTTT | CASSSAGGESDTQYF
NA | TRBD1 | TRBJ2-1 | TRBV30 | TGTGCCTGGAGTTTTTTCGCCCTACAGGGGGCTTCTAGGAATGAGCAGTTCTTC | CAWSFFALQGASRNEQFF
NA | TRBD1 | TRBJ2-7 | TRBV3-1/TRBV3-2 | TGTGCCAGCAGCCAAGAAAGGGGACAGGGGTTTTTGTCCGAGCAGTACTTC | CASSQERGQGFLSEQYF
NA | TRBD1 | TRBJ2-2 | TRBV2 | TGTGCCAGCACCAGGGACAGGGGGAACACCGGGGAGCTGTTTTTT | CASTRDRGNTGELFF
NA | TRBD1 | TRBJ1-5 | TRBV24-1 | TGTGCCACCAGTGATGGGACCGCCGGGACAGTAGATCAGCCCCAGCATTTT | CATSDGTAGTVDQPQHF
NA | NA | TRBJ2-3 | TRBV11-3 | TGTGCCAGCAGCCGGACCGAGGCGGGGCGGGCTTATTTT | CASSRTEAGRAYF
NA | NA | TRBJ2-7 | TRBV6-2/TRBV6-3 | TGTGCCAGCAGTTTTTCTCGGGGGAGCCCCGACGAGCAGTACTTC | CASSFSRGSPDEQYF
few | NA | TRBJ1-1 | TRBV6-6 | TGTGCCAGCAGTTACGGAGACACTGAAGCTTTCTTT | CASSYGDTEAFF
NA | TRBD1 | TRBJ1-2 | TRBV19 | TGTGCCAGTAGTTCCCGGGACAGGGGAGGCAGCTATGGCTACACCTTC | CASSSRDRGGSYGYTF
NA | TRBD1 | TRBJ2-7 | TRBV10-3 | TGTGCCATTAAAGGACAGGCTAGCCCTTACGAGCAGTACTTC | CAIKGQASPYEQYF
NA | NA | TRBJ2-3 | TRBV5-4 | TGTGCCAGCAGCTTTAAGGGAGAGGGCCCAGCAGATACGCAGTATTTT | CASSFKGEGPADTQYF
NA | NA | TRBJ1-4 | TRBV6-5 | TGTGCCAGCAGTTACTTCGGACAGAAGGGGGAAAAACTGTTTTTT | CASSYFGQKGEKLFF
NA | TRBD1 | TRBJ1-2 | TRBV7-2 | TGTGCCAGCAGCTCTAGCGCCCGGGACAGGGTGGGGGGCTACACCTTC | CASSSSARDRVGGYTF
NA | TRBD1 | TRBJ1-5 | TRBV30 | TGTGCCTGGAGTGTAAACAGGGGATTTGTTCAGCCCCAGCATTTT | CAWSVNRGFVQPQHF
NA | NA | TRBJ1-2 | TRBV15 | TGTGCCACCAGCAGAGGACAGGCCTATGGCTACACCTTC | CATSRGQAYGYTF
NA | TRBD1 | TRBJ1-2 | TRBV7-2 | TGTGCCAGCAGCTTGGGATATGGACAGGGTCGAGAGTATTATGGCTACACCTTC | CASSLGYGQGREYYGYTF
NA | TRBD2 | TRBJ2-7 | TRBV18 | TGTGCCAGCTCACCAGGGCGGGAGGACGAGCAGTACTTC | CASSPGREDEQYF
once | TRBD1 | TRBJ1-2 | TRBV6-6 | TGTGCCAGCAGACCTCCGGGACAGGGCAAAATGAGCGGCTACACCTTC | CASRPPGQGKMSGYTF
NA | NA | TRBJ1-2 | TRBV30 | TGTGCCTGGAGTGTTGGCTTTCTCGCCTATGGCTACACCTTC | CAWSVGFLAYGYTF
NA | TRBD1 | TRBJ2-7 | TRBV18 | TGTGCCAGCTCAACGGGAACAGGGGACTACGAGCAGTACTTC | CASSTGTGDYEQYF
NA | TRBD1 | TRBJ2-7 | TRBV5-1 | TGCGCCAGCAGCTTCGAACCAGGGACAGGCTCCTACGAGCAGTACTTC | CASSFEPGTGSYEQYF
NA | NA | TRBJ2-7 | TRBV5-4 | TGTGCCAGCAGCTTTTACAGGGTCACCTACGAGCAGTACTTC | CASSFYRVTYEQYF
few | NA | TRBJ2-7 | TRBV5-6 | TGTGCCAGCAGCTTGGGCGGGGTCTACGAGCAGTACTTC | CASSLGGVYEQYF
NA | TRBD2 | TRBJ2-1 | TRBV9 | TGTGCCAGCAGCGTACGGGGAGGGCCCAGGAATGAGCAGTTCTTC | CASSVRGGPRNEQFF
NA | NA | TRBJ1-2 | TRBV5-1 | TGCGCCAGCAGCTTGGTAACCTCAGGGTCCTATGGCTACACCTTC | CASSLVTSGSYGYTF
NA | TRBD1 | TRBJ1-2 | TRBV5-1 | TGCGCCAGCAGCTTGGGACAGGGAGCTAAAGGCTACACCTTC | CASSLGQGAKGYTF
NA | NA | TRBJ1-5 | TRBV20-1 | TGCAGTGCTAGTAGGGGCGGGGGATGGGAGCAGCCCCAGCATTTT | CSASRGGGWEQPQHF
NA | NA | TRBJ1-1 | TRBV13 | TGTGCCAGCAGCTCGTTGGGGGACTACACTGAAGCTTTCTTT | CASSSLGDYTEAFF
NA | TRBD1 | TRBJ2-1 | TRBV19 | TGTGCCAGTACCTTGGACAGGAGCTCCTACAATGAGCAGTTCTTC | CASTLDRSSYNEQFF
NA | NA | TRBJ2-5 | TRBV12-3/TRBV12-4 | TGTGCCAGCAGTTTAGCGTCACGGGAGACCCAGTACTTC | CASSLASRETQYF
NA | NA | TRBJ1-2 | TRBV6-2/TRBV6-3 | TGTGCCAGCAGTTACCCCGAGCAGGGGAAGGGTCTTGGCTACACCTTC | CASSYPEQGKGLGYTF
NA | NA | TRBJ1-2 | TRBV13 | TGTGCCAGCAGCCGCACTAATGGTGGCTACACCTTC | CASSRTNGGYTF
NA | NA | TRBJ1-5 | TRBV7-9 | TGTGCCAGCAGCTTAGGCCGGGGTGAGGGCGTAAATCAGCCCCAGCATTTT | CASSLGRGEGVNQPQHF
NA | NA | TRBJ1-5 | TRBV11-2 | TGTGCCAGCAGCTTAGCCCCAACAACTCAGCCCCAGCATTTT | CASSLAPTTQPQHF
NA | NA | TRBJ1-2 | TRBV12-3/TRBV12-4 | TGTGCCAGCAGTTTAATGCGACTGAATGGCTACACCTTC | CASSLMRLNGYTF
NA | NA | TRBJ1-1 | TRBV6-5 | TGTGCCAGTACAGCAAACACTGAAGCTTTCTTT | CASTANTEAFF
NA | NA | TRBJ1-1 | TRBV11-2 | TGTGCCAGCAGCGATATCCGGGTGGACACTGAAGCTTTCTTT | CASSDIRVDTEAFF
NA | NA | TRBJ2-7 | TRBV5-1 | TGCGCCAGCAGCTCCGACTATTTCTCCTACGAGCAGTACTTC | CASSSDYFSYEQYF
NA | TRBD2 | TRBJ2-1 | TRBV7-2 | TGTGCCAGCAGCTGGGGACTAGCGGGGGCAAGAAATGAGCAGTTCTTC | CASSWGLAGARNEQFF
NA | TRBD2 | TRBJ2-1 | TRBV9 | TGTGCCAGCGGGGGACTAGCGGATAATGAGCAGTTCTTC | CASGGLADNEQFF
once | NA | TRBJ1-5 | TRBV5-4 | TGTGCCAGCAGCCGGGACAATCAGCCCCAGCATTTT | CASSRDNQPQHF